These 29 T cell receptor beta chains came from one sample sequenced in a study of response to subunit inactivated influenza vaccine. TCRdb re-called the RT-PCR reads with MiXCR, one entry per CDR3 protein. This table holds about 540,000 distinct CDR3 sequences, approximately 20% found once. The sample was also reused in another study, on T cells expressing NK-cell markers. That work states: With UMIs, 5'RACE template switching was used to make TCR beta cDNA.

The sample was CD4+ T cells sorted from PBMCs, taken 11 to 12 days after vaccination. All receptors come from a man aged 45 to 65 who received an inactivated influenza vaccine.

This clonotype occurred a few times. This chain uses TRBV5-1 with TRBJ2-1; 7 nucleotides line up with TRBD1. The V and J ends lost 5 bases and 0 bases, in that order; junction bases with no gene match: 5. Germline CDR1 reads SGHRS; CDR2 reads YFSETQ. The length of the CDR3 is 15 residues. This CDR3 reads CASRPTGSSYNEQFF. The CDR3, as DNA: TGCGCCAGCAGACCGACAGGGAGCTCCTACAATGAGCAGTTCTTC.

V and J are TRBV6-4 and TRBJ1-1, with a possible D match to TRBD1 (5 bases). Trimming cost V 3 bases and J 6 bases, with 14 bases left between them. This CDR3 is built from 14 residues. Germline assignment: CDR1 MRHNA and CDR2 SNTAGT. The CDR3 DNA is TGTGCCAGCAGTGAATTTTCAGGGAGCGCTGAAGCTTTCTTT. Translation: CASSEFSGSAEAFF.

The J gene is TRBJ2-6, the V gene TRBV20-1; TRBD1 matches 7 bases. The V gene end was trimmed by 1 base and the J gene end by 0 bases; junction bases not matched to a gene: 9. There are 18 residues in the CDR3. The germline gives CDR1 DFQATT, CDR2 SNEGSKA (reference sequence). The DNA for the CDR3 is TGCAGTGCTAGAGCGGGACAGACGTTATACTCTGGGGCCAACGTCCTGACTTTC. The encoded protein is CSARAGQTLYSGANVLTF.

The chain employs TRBV20-1 and TRBJ2-4; D might be TRBD2 (6 bases). The CDR3 is 17 residues long. V lost 2 bases, J lost 0 bases, and 17 bases lay in between. Germline CDR1 is DFQATT and CDR2 is SNEGSKA (reference sequence). CDR3 residues: CSARHSTGGLAKNIQYF. The CDR3 DNA sequence: TGCAGTGCTAGACACTCGACCGGGGGTCTAGCCAAAAACATTCAGTACTTC.

The chain combines TRBV9 with TRBJ2-2; D is possibly TRBD1 (5 bases). Trimming took off 3 bases at V and 0 bases at J, with 9 bases between the two ends. The CDR3 is 15 amino acids. Germline values: CDR1 SGDLS, CDR2 YYNGEE. The CDR3, as DNA: TGTGCCAGCAGCGCAGGGATTACGAACACCGGGGAGCTGTTTTTT. Encoded protein: CASSAGITNTGELFF.

This clonotype was counted only a few times. This chain connects TRBV6-5 to TRBJ2-2; D uncertain. V was shortened by 0 bases and J by 0 bases, with 11 bases between the two germline ends. In germline, CDR1 is MNHEY, CDR2 SVGAGI. The CDR3 extends over 17 amino acids. The CDR3 bases are TGTGCCAGCAGTTACTCGATACCTCCATCGAACACCGGGGAGCTGTTTTTT. Amino acid sequence: CASSYSIPPSNTGELFF.

This clonotype came up a few times. The V gene is TRBV12-3 or TRBV12-4, the J gene TRBJ1-2, with D perhaps matching TRBD1 (5 bases). The CDR3 loop spans 16 amino acids. Trimming removed 0 bases from V and 8 bases from J, with 19 bases in between. The DNA for the CDR3 is TGTGCCAGCAGTTTAGCGACGCGGACCGGGGGTTTGGGCTACACCTTC. It translates to CASSLATRTGGLGYTF.

The rearrangement joins TRBV4-3 to TRBJ2-1; TRBD2 matches 8 bases. This CDR3 comprises 15 residues. CDR1 is LGHNA, CDR2 YSLEER, per germline. Trimming took 1 base from V and 5 from J; bases not matched to a gene: 4. In nucleotides, the CDR3 is TGCGCCAGCAGCCAAGGCTGGCGGGGGGACAATGAGCAGTTCTTC. This sequence encodes CASSQGWRGDNEQFF.

Only a few counts were recorded for this clonotype. This chain links TRBV5-1 with TRBJ2-1; TRBD2 is a possible D gene (5 bases). The CDR3 sequence is 12 residues long. CDR1 SGHRS and CDR2 YFSETQ come from the germline V gene. V was trimmed by 4 bases and J by 9 bases, leaving 11 bases between them. The CDR3 spells CASSEPGSEQFF. CDR3 nucleotides: TGCGCCAGCAGCGAGCCGGGGAGTGAGCAGTTCTTC. Using reference TRBV5-1 and TRBJ2-1 for the parts outside the CDR3, the full variable domain is KAGVTQTPRYLIKTRGQQVTLSCSPISGHRSVSWYQQTPGQGLQFLFEYFSETQRNKGNFPGRFSGRQFSNSRSEMNVSTLELGDSALYLCASSEPGSEQFFGPGTRLTVL.

The rearrangement uses TRBV24-1 and TRBJ2-5; 9 nucleotides match TRBD1. The CDR3 length is 16 residues. The V gene's germline CDR1 is KGHDR and CDR2 SFDVKD. Losses at the gene ends were 3 bases for V and 3 bases for J; bases not matched to a gene: 7. CDR3 in amino acids: CATSDPTGGGEETQYF. DNA of the CDR3: TGTGCCACCAGTGATCCCACAGGGGGCGGGGAAGAGACCCAGTACTTC.

This clonotype was detected many times. The chain uses TRBV4-2 and TRBJ2-7; tentatively, D is TRBD2 (6 bases). CDR1 is LGHNA, CDR2 YNFKEQ, per germline. Trimming shortened V by 0 bases and J by 3 bases, and 12 bases separated the two germline ends. The CDR3 runs 15 residues. The CDR3 reads CASSQEVGSYYEQYF. The CDR3 bases are TGTGCCAGCAGCCAAGAAGTCGGGAGCTACTACGAGCAGTACTTC.

This chain uses TRBV14 with TRBJ1-6; 7 bases map to TRBD1. The ends lost 1 base at V and 9 bases at J; junction bases unmatched: 6. Germline-derived CDR1 and CDR2 are SGHDN and FVKESK. The CDR3 contains 15 residues. The CDR3 loop reads CASSQAGTEVSPLHF. CDR3 coding DNA: TGTGCCAGCAGCCAAGCCGGGACAGAGGTTTCACCCCTCCACTTT.

The chain is built from TRBV11-2 and TRBJ2-5, with D perhaps matching TRBD2 (7 bases). Germline assignment: CDR1 SGHAT and CDR2 FQNNGV. This CDR3 region has 15 residues. Trimming stripped 3 bases from V and 2 bases from J, with 13 bases between. The CDR3 bases are TGTGCCAGCAGCTTGGGGGGGCTGAGGCAAGAGACCCAGTACTTC. Translating gives CASSLGGLRQETQYF. The full variable domain, rest sourced from reference TRBV11-2 and TRBJ2-5, is EAGVAQSPRYKIIEKRQSVAFWCNPISGHATLYWYQQILGQGPKLLIQFQNNGVVDDSQLPKDRFSAERLKGVDSTLKIQPAKLEDSAVYLCASSLGGLRQETQYFGPGTRLLVL.

This clonotype was recorded at least ten times. The chain uses TRBV6-5 and TRBJ2-2; unclear D gene. Germline loops: CDR1 MNHEY, CDR2 SVGAGI. V lost 4 bases to trimming and J lost 5 bases, with 14 bases between them. The CDR3 is made up of 15 amino acids. The CDR3 DNA reads TGTGCCAGCAGTTCGACTCTCCGGGTGACCGGGGAGCTGTTTTTT. Translating it yields CASSSTLRVTGELFF.

This clonotype was picked up a small number of times. This rearrangement joins TRBV10-3 to TRBJ2-5; D is possibly TRBD2 (6 bases). The germline V gene encodes CDR1 ENHRY and CDR2 SYGVKD. Trimming stripped 2 bases from V and 4 bases from J, with 11 bases between. The CDR3 is made up of 14 amino acids. The CDR3 spells CAISEGGMVETQYF. The CDR3 DNA follows: TGTGCCATCAGTGAGGGGGGGATGGTAGAGACCCAGTACTTC.

The table lists this clonotype with many counts. V usage is TRBV11-1 and J usage is TRBJ2-4; perhaps D is TRBD1 or TRBD2 (5 bases each). The CDR3 length is 19 residues. The germline V and J ends were trimmed by 3 bases and 4 bases, with 25 bases remaining between them. Germline V gene lookup returns CDR1 SGHAT and CDR2 FQDESV (reference sequence). The CDR3 loop reads CASSFITGFTGDSKNIQYF. Here the CDR3 DNA reads TGTGCCAGCAGCTTCATCACAGGCTTCACCGGGGATTCGAAAAACATTCAGTACTTC.

This clonotype has ten or more counts. This rearrangement joins TRBV12-3 or TRBV12-4 to TRBJ2-5; 9 nucleotides match TRBD1. This CDR3 is built from 15 residues. V trimming: 6 bases; J trimming: 5 bases; junction bases outside the gene matches: 10. CDR3 region: CASRPDRGLGETQYF. CDR3 coding DNA: TGTGCCAGCAGACCGGACAGGGGTCTGGGGGAGACCCAGTACTTC.

The sample holds a few counts of this clonotype. This rearrangement joins TRBV20-1 to TRBJ2-5; either TRBD1 or TRBD2 may supply D (5 bases each). The CDR3 is made up of 15 amino acids. V was cut by 4 bases and J by 1 base, with 16 bases left in between. CDR1 and CDR2 from the germline V gene are DFQATT and SNEGSKA (reference sequence). This CDR3 is CSATPPGRTQETQYF. CDR3 sequence (DNA): TGCAGTGCTACCCCTCCGGGACGGACCCAAGAGACCCAGTACTTC.

This clonotype has just a few counts. V usage is TRBV15 and J usage is TRBJ1-4; 8 bases match TRBD1. The V gene's germline CDR1 is LNHNV and CDR2 YYDKDF (reference sequence). Unmatched junction bases numbered 3, after V lost 5 bases and J lost 4 bases. This CDR3 has 14 amino acids. CDR3 sequence (DNA): TGTGCCACCAGCCCGACAGGGGATAATGAAAAACTGTTTTTT. It specifies CATSPTGDNEKLFF.

J is TRBJ2-3 and V is TRBV12-3 or TRBV12-4; maybe TRBD2 (5 bases). The V end was cut by 3 bases, the J end by 0 bases, with 7 bases between. The CDR3 loop spans 14 amino acids. Here the CDR3 reads CASSFSESTDTQYF. Written as DNA, the CDR3 is TGTGCCAGCAGTTTTAGCGAAAGCACAGATACGCAGTATTTT.

This clonotype was counted ten times or more. The J gene is TRBJ2-7, the V gene TRBV2, with 7 bases matching TRBD1. Germline trimming cut 3 bases from V and 2 bases from J; bases unmatched to any gene: 7. This CDR3 has 15 amino acids. Germline assignment: CDR1 SNHLY and CDR2 FYNNEI. CDR3 sequence: CASSEGQTKTYEQYF. As DNA, the CDR3 is TGTGCCAGCAGTGAGGGACAGACTAAGACCTACGAGCAGTACTTC.

The genes are TRBV7-2 and TRBJ2-1, with 10 nucleotides matching TRBD2. V trimming: 2 bases; J trimming: 6 bases; junction bases outside the gene matches: 4. CDR1 SGHTA and CDR2 FQGNSA come from the germline V gene. The CDR3 runs 15 residues. DNA for the CDR3: TGTGCCAGCAGCTTACCTAGCGGGAGAGGCAATGAGCAGTTCTTC. Its protein product is CASSLPSGRGNEQFF.

This clonotype was recorded at least ten times. The chain has TRBV7-2 and TRBJ2-7, with no clear D. Deletions cut 3 bases from V and 5 bases from J, with 8 bases between. The CDR3 contains 12 residues. Germline lookup yields CDR1 SGHTA and CDR2 FQGNSA. CDR3 sequence reads: CASSFSVHEQYF. In nucleotides, the CDR3 is TGTGCCAGCAGCTTTTCTGTCCACGAGCAGTACTTC.

A word on this clonotype: A much larger clone differs by one base, so this may be a read error. The chain combines TRBV10-3 with TRBJ2-2, with D possibly matching TRBD2 (6 bases). Trimming removed 8 bases at V and 2 bases at J, with 15 bases between. This CDR3 contains 15 residues. CDR1 is ENHRY and CDR2 is SYGVKD in the germline V gene. CDR3 region: CAIDAGRGNTGELFF. In nucleotides, the CDR3 is TGTGCCATCGATGCGGGACGGGGAAACACCGGGGAGCTGTTTTTT.

Only a few counts were recorded for this clonotype. This chain connects TRBV20-1 to TRBJ2-1, with 8 bases that match TRBD2. CDR3 length: 15 residues. V trimming: 0 bases; J trimming: 7 bases; junction bases outside the gene matches: 8. Germline values: CDR1 DFQATT, CDR2 SNEGSKA (reference sequence). The CDR3 here is CSARDPGGPGNEQFF. The DNA of the CDR3 is TGCAGTGCTAGAGATCCGGGAGGGCCAGGGAATGAGCAGTTCTTC.

The chain links TRBV7-9 to TRBJ2-5, with 8 bases identical to TRBD2. Trimming cost V 3 bases and J 0 bases; bases outside gene matches: 3. This CDR3 comprises 15 residues. Germline values: CDR1 SEHNR, CDR2 FQNEAQ (reference sequence). The CDR3 DNA sequence: TGTGCCAGCAGCTTTAGCGGGGTGTACCAAGAGACCCAGTACTTC. As protein: CASSFSGVYQETQYF.

The chain links TRBV7-8 to TRBJ1-3; 7 bases are shared with TRBD1. CDR1 SGHVS and CDR2 FQNEAQ come from the germline V gene. The junction had 5 bases not matched to a gene; V was cut back by 3 bases and J by 0 bases. CDR3 size: 16 residues. The CDR3 bases are TGTGCCAGCAGCTTTGGACAGGCCGGCTCTGGAAACACCATATATTTT. This gives the protein CASSFGQAGSGNTIYF.

This clonotype was observed a handful of times. The CDR3 region has the DNA TGCAGCGTGCAAAGACAGGGTGGCACTGAAGCTTTCTTT. Translated: CSVQRQGGTEAFF. The chain uses TRBV29-1 and TRBJ1-1; TRBD1 matches 7 bases. CDR1 SQVTM and CDR2 ANQGSEA come from the germline V gene. The V and J ends lost 6 bases and 4 bases, in that order; junction bases with no gene match: 8. This CDR3 is built from 13 residues.

The chain uses TRBV5-1 and TRBJ2-5, with 8 bases matching TRBD2. Germline values: CDR1 SGHRS, CDR2 YFSETQ. V gave up 4 bases and J gave up 0 bases; unmatched junction bases: 11. This CDR3 contains 17 residues. CDR3 residues: CASSIATLAAYQETQYF. The CDR3 nucleotides read TGCGCCAGCAGCATCGCCACACTAGCGGCTTACCAAGAGACCCAGTACTTC.